A single sample gave rise to the 25 T cell receptor beta chains below, sequenced in a study of T cells after yellow fever vaccination. TCRdb called the 5' RACE reads again in MiXCR, with one record for every CDR3 protein. The sample shows some 320,000 distinct CDR3 sequences, 8.5% to 9% of them seen only once. Specimen: PBMCs, collected on the day of the first yellow fever vaccination. The receptor set was obtained from a man between 18 and 35 years old who received the YFV17D yellow fever vaccine.

CDR3 amino acids: CASRWGEAGELFF. Here the CDR3 DNA reads TGTGCCAGCAGGTGGGGGGAAGCCGGGGAGCTGTTTTTT. The J gene is TRBJ2-2, the V gene TRBV5-6; a possible D gene is TRBD2 (6 bases). CDR3 size: 13 residues. Trimming removed 5 bases from V and 6 bases from J, with 11 bases in between. CDR1 and CDR2 (germline): SGHDT, YYEEEE.

The chain recombines TRBV7-2 with TRBJ2-1; D may correspond to TRBD1 or TRBD2 (5 bases each). The CDR3 extends over 14 amino acids. The germline CDR1 and CDR2 sequences are SGHTA and FQGNSA. The ends were cut back, 6 bases at V and 0 bases at J, with 9 bases in the middle. This CDR3 is CASRRGGSYNEQFF. The CDR3 nucleotides are TGTGCCAGCAGGAGGGGCGGCTCCTACAATGAGCAGTTCTTC. Based on the CDR3 plus reference TRBV7-2 and TRBJ2-1, the full variable domain is GAGVSQSPSNKVTEKGKDVELRCDPISGHTALYWYRQSLGQGLEFLIYFQGNSAPDKSGLPSDRFSAERTGGSVSTLTIQRTQQEDSAVYLCASRRGGSYNEQFFGPGTRLTVL.

This clonotype was observed many times. V gene TRBV27 combines with J gene TRBJ2-1; possibly TRBD1 for D (6 bases). Trimming removed 3 bases from V and 6 bases from J, with 12 bases in between. This CDR3 region has 14 residues. CDR1 and CDR2 from the germline V gene are MNHEY and SMNVEV (reference sequence). CDR3 in amino acids: CASSFLDRVNEQFF. In DNA form, the CDR3 reads TGTGCCAGCAGTTTCTTGGACAGAGTCAATGAGCAGTTCTTC.

This clonotype was picked up a small number of times. This chain links TRBV4-1 with TRBJ2-5; maybe TRBD1 (5 bases). Germline values: CDR1 MGHRA, CDR2 YSYEKL. With 4 bases removed from V and 7 bases from J, the gap between germline ends came to 19 bases. The CDR3 is 15 amino acids. CDR3 DNA sequence: TGCGCCAGCAGCCCACTTTCTCAGGGATTGGGGACCCAGTACTTC. This sequence encodes CASSPLSQGLGTQYF.

The J gene is TRBJ1-5, the V gene TRBV6-2 or TRBV6-3, with D possibly TRBD1 on 5 matching bases. Germline V gives CDR1 MNHEY, CDR2 SVGEGT. The CDR3 has 14 residues. V lost 7 bases, J lost 7 bases, and 17 bases lay in between. The CDR3 loop is CASTGQGGQQPQHF. DNA for the CDR3: TGTGCCAGCACCGGTCAGGGAGGCCAACAGCCCCAGCATTTT.

The chain carries TRBV12-3 or TRBV12-4 and TRBJ2-7, with 8 bases aligning to TRBD1. Unmatched junction bases numbered 5, after V lost 5 bases and J lost 2 bases. The CDR3 contains 14 residues. CDR3 in DNA: TGTGCCAGCAGTATCCGGGACAGGCCCTACGAGCAGTACGTC. It translates to CASSIRDRPYEQYV.

This clonotype was counted a few times. The genes are TRBV14 and TRBJ2-7; 9 bases match TRBD2. Unmatched junction bases numbered 6, after V lost 0 bases and J lost 3 bases. The CDR3 extends over 16 amino acids. Germline CDR1 is SGHDN and CDR2 is FVKESK. CDR3 region: CASSQEKRGERYEQYV. The DNA for the CDR3 is TGTGCCAGCAGCCAAGAGAAGCGGGGGGAACGCTACGAGCAGTACGTC.

The chain carries TRBV4-3 and TRBJ2-1; D is possibly TRBD1 (6 bases). Germline V lookup: CDR1 LGHNA, CDR2 YSLEER. The CDR3 loop spans 18 amino acids. Trimming left V 0 bases short and J 10 bases short, with 25 bases between. CDR3 in amino acids: CASSQDLTRLGAIGEQFF. As DNA, the CDR3 is TGCGCCAGCAGCCAAGATTTAACCCGGTTGGGGGCCATAGGGGAGCAGTTCTTC.

V gene TRBV5-1 combines with J gene TRBJ2-2, with TRBD1 identical over 8 bases. CDR1 and CDR2 (germline): SGHRS, YFSETQ. The CDR3 extends over 18 amino acids. Losses at the gene ends were 7 bases for V and 4 bases for J; bases not matched to a gene: 18. In nucleotides, the CDR3 is TGCGCCAGCCGTCTACAGGGGGGCCCTTTTGGATTCACCGGGGAGCTGTTTTTT. It codes for CASRLQGGPFGFTGELFF.

The chain links TRBV27 to TRBJ2-7, with TRBD2 matching over 10 bases. The CDR3 covers 17 residues. The V gene's germline CDR1 is MNHEY and CDR2 SMNVEV (reference sequence). The V segment lost 3 bases and the J segment 0 bases; nucleotides outside the gene matches: 8. CDR3 in amino acids: CASSFRLAGGYSYEQYF. The DNA for the CDR3 is TGTGCCAGCAGTTTTCGTTTAGCGGGGGGATACTCCTACGAGCAGTACTTC.

A few counts support this clonotype. The rearrangement links TRBV10-3 to TRBJ2-1; TRBD2 agrees at 8 bases. The CDR3 loop spans 16 amino acids. CDR1 and CDR2 (germline): ENHRY, SYGVKD. Germline trimming cut 0 bases from V and 7 bases from J; bases unmatched to any gene: 8. The CDR3 sequence: CAISESWGGGPNEQFF. The CDR3 region has the DNA TGTGCCATCAGTGAGTCGTGGGGCGGGGGGCCTAATGAGCAGTTCTTC.

This clonotype was recorded a few times. This chain connects TRBV5-1 to TRBJ2-2, with D uncertain. Looked up from germline, CDR1 is SGHRS and CDR2 is YFSETQ. Trimming cost V 4 bases and J 3 bases, with 16 bases left between them. The CDR3 has 16 amino acids. CDR3 sequence reads: CASSVVAGPYTGELFF. CDR3 coding DNA: TGCGCCAGCAGCGTGGTGGCAGGACCGTACACCGGGGAGCTGTTTTTT.

V usage is TRBV6-4 and J usage is TRBJ1-3; D possibly corresponds to TRBD1 (5 bases). V gave up 5 bases and J gave up 0 bases, with 11 bases separating them. CDR3 length: 15 residues. Germline V gene sequence: CDR1 MRHNA, CDR2 SNTAGT. The CDR3 DNA is TGTGCCAGCAGTCCCCAGGGCCTCTCTGGAAACACCATATATTTT. It specifies CASSPQGLSGNTIYF.

The chain uses TRBV6-1 and TRBJ1-1; the D is unclear. The CDR3 covers 15 residues. Germline V lookup: CDR1 MNHNS, CDR2 SASEGT. Between the trimmed V and J ends, which lost 5 bases and 4 bases, there was a span of 17 bases. The CDR3 protein is CASSRAGRTGTEAFF. The DNA for the CDR3 is TGTGCCAGCAGTCGCGCGGGGAGGACGGGCACTGAAGCTTTCTTT.

There are a few counts of this clonotype. The chain has TRBV6-2 or TRBV6-3 and TRBJ1-1, with a possible D match to TRBD1 (6 bases). Germline V gene data show CDR1 as MNHEY and CDR2 as SVGEGT. Trimming removed 5 bases at V and 4 bases at J, with 17 bases between. The CDR3 is made up of 15 amino acids. The CDR3 loop reads CASSRRGGRGTEAFF. In nucleotides, the CDR3 is TGTGCCAGCAGTCGACGTGGGGGGCGAGGCACTGAAGCTTTCTTT.

This clonotype has more than one count but fewer than ten. This chain uses TRBV19 with TRBJ1-1; D is undetermined. Deletions cut 8 bases from V and 1 base from J, with 8 bases between. CDR3 size: 12 residues. Germline-derived CDR1 and CDR2 are LNHDA and SQIVND (reference sequence). The CDR3 loop is CASRWENTEAFF. In nucleotides, the CDR3 is TGTGCCAGTCGGTGGGAGAACACTGAAGCTTTCTTT.

V gene TRBV20-1 combines with J gene TRBJ2-7; no clear D. V dropped 1 base and J dropped 2 bases, with 9 bases sitting between them. This CDR3 region has 13 residues. Germline values: CDR1 DFQATT, CDR2 SNEGSKA (reference sequence). The CDR3 coding sequence is TGCAGTGCTAGAGTCCCAGGTCCCTACGAGCAGTACTTC. Amino acids: CSARVPGPYEQYF.

This clonotype was found a few times. The chain employs TRBV6-2 or TRBV6-3 and TRBJ2-2; 7 bases match TRBD1. Germline V gene lookup returns CDR1 MNHEY and CDR2 SVGEGT. The CDR3 covers 14 residues. With V trimmed by 10 bases and J by 1 base, 6 bases remained unmatched. The chain's CDR3 is CAIRGQENTGELFF. Here the CDR3 DNA reads TGTGCCATCCGCGGACAGGAGAACACCGGGGAGCTGTTTTTT.

This clonotype showed up just once. V gene TRBV20-1 combines with J gene TRBJ2-6; D is possibly TRBD1 (6 bases). Looked up from germline, CDR1 is DFQATT and CDR2 is SNEGSKA (reference sequence). The ends were cut back, 6 bases at V and 0 bases at J, with 15 bases in the middle. The CDR3 length is 16 residues. CDR3 loop: CSAPGTWSSGANVLTF. As DNA, the CDR3 is TGCAGTGCCCCCGGGACATGGAGCTCTGGGGCCAACGTCCTGACTTTC.

This clonotype was counted a few times. The J gene is TRBJ2-3, the V gene TRBV3-1, with TRBD2 identical over 7 bases. The CDR3 has 15 residues. J gave up 0 bases and V 4 bases, and 4 bases lay outside the gene matches. In germline, CDR1 is LGHDT, CDR2 YNNKEL (reference sequence). This CDR3 reads CASSPTAGSTDTQYF. The CDR3 nucleotides read TGTGCCAGCAGCCCTACAGCGGGGAGCACAGATACGCAGTATTTT.

This clonotype was picked up many times. The chain joins TRBV19 to TRBJ2-5; 7 bases map to TRBD1. CDR1 is LNHDA and CDR2 is SQIVND in the germline V gene (reference sequence). The CDR3 contains 13 residues. Losses at the gene ends were 8 bases for V and 5 bases for J; bases not matched to a gene: 8. This CDR3 is CASAGDRDETQYF. The CDR3 nucleotides read TGTGCCAGTGCAGGAGACAGGGACGAGACCCAGTACTTC. Full variable domain (rest looked up from reference TRBV19 and TRBJ2-5): DGGITQSPKYLFRKEGQNVTLSCEQNLNHDAMYWYRQDPGQGLRLIYYSQIVNDFQKGDIAEGYSVSREKKESFPLTVTSAQKNPTAFYLCASAGDRDETQYFGPGTRLLVL.

This clonotype was observed at least ten times. The CDR3 bases are TGTGCCAGCAGCGTAGAGCTTAGCGGGGGTGAGACCCAGTACTTC. Translation gives CASSVELSGGETQYF. V gene TRBV9 combines with J gene TRBJ2-5; 9 nucleotides line up with TRBD2. Germline-derived CDR1 and CDR2 are SGDLS and YYNGEE. J gave up 5 bases and V 0 bases, and 5 bases lay outside the gene matches. The CDR3 covers 15 residues.

The table lists this clonotype with many counts. The gene calls are TRBV5-1 and TRBJ2-3, with 13 bases aligning to TRBD2. CDR3 size: 16 residues. After removal of 4 bases from V and 6 bases from J, the junction contained 8 bases not matched to a gene. Germline assignment: CDR1 SGHRS and CDR2 YFSETQ. In DNA, the CDR3 is TGCGCCAGCAGCCCCACTAGCGGGGGGGCGATGGATACGCAGTATTTT. Protein: CASSPTSGGAMDTQYF.

This clonotype was picked up a small number of times. The chain carries TRBV20-1 and TRBJ1-1; D is unclear. The CDR3 length is 13 residues. Trimming left V 4 bases short and J 3 bases short, with 12 bases between. In germline, CDR1 is DFQATT, CDR2 SNEGSKA (reference sequence). CDR3 bases: TGCAGTGCTATCGACGGCGGATACACTGAAGCTTTCTTT. Translated: CSAIDGGYTEAFF.

This chain connects TRBV12-3 or TRBV12-4 to TRBJ1-5; no definite D call. CDR3 length equals 11 residues. The V gene lost 8 bases and the J gene lost 7 bases, with 9 bases spanning the gap. The CDR3 DNA is TGTGCCAGCGGTGAGAAACAGCCCCAGCATTTT. Translation: CASGEKQPQHF.